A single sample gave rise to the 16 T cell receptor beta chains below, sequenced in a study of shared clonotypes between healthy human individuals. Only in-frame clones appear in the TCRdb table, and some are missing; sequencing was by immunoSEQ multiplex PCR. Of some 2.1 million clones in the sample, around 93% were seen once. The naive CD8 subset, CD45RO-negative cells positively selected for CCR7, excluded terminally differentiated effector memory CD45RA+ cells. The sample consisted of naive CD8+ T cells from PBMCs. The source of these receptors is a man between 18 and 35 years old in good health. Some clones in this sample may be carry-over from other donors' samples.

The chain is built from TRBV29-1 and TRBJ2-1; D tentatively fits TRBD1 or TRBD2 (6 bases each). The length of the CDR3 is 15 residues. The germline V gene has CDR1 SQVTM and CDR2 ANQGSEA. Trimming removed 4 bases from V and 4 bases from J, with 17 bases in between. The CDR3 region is CSVVWRGQPYNEQFF. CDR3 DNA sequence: TGCAGCGTTGTCTGGAGGGGACAACCTTACAATGAGCAGTTCTTC.

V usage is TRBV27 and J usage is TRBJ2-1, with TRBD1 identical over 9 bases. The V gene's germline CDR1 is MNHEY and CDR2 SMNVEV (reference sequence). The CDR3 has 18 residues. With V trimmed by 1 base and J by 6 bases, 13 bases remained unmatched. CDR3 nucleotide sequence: TGTGCCAGCAGTTTATTGGCGTACGGGACAGGGATGTTCAATGAGCAGTTCTTC. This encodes CASSLLAYGTGMFNEQFF.

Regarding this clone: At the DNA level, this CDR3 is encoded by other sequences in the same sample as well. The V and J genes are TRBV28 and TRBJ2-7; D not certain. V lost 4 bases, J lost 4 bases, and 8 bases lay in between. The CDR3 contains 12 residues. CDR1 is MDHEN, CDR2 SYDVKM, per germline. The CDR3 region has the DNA TGTGCCAGCAGTTCCCCCGGGTACGAGCAGTACTTC. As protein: CASSSPGYEQYF.

The CDR3 DNA follows: TGCGCCAGCAGCTTGGGAGACCGGGGACCGGTAGGCTACGAGCAGTACTTC. It specifies CASSLGDRGPVGYEQYF. The V and J genes are TRBV5-1 and TRBJ2-7; D may match TRBD1 or TRBD2 (5 bases each). Germline V lookup: CDR1 SGHRS, CDR2 YFSETQ. With 0 bases removed from V and 3 bases from J, the gap between germline ends came to 19 bases. The CDR3 is 17 amino acids.

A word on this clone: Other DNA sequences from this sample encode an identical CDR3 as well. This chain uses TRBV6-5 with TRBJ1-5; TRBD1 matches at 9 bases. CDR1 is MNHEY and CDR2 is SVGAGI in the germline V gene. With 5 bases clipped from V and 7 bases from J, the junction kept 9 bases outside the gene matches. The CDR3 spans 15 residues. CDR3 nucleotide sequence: TGTGCCAGCAGTCCGGACAGGGGCCACGGCCAGCCCCAGCATTTT. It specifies CASSPDRGHGQPQHF.

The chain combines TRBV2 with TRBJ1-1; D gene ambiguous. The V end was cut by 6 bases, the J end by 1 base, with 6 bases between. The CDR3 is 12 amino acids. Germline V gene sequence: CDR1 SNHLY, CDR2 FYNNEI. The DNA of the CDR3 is TGTGCCAGCAGCTCGAAGAACACTGAAGCTTTCTTT. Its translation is CASSSKNTEAFF. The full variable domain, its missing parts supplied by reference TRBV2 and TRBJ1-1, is EPEVTQTPSHQVTQMGQEVILRCVPISNHLYFYWYRQILGQKVEFLVSFYNNEISEKSEIFDDQFSVERPDGSNFTLKIRSTKLEDSAMYFCASSSKNTEAFFGQGTRLTVV.

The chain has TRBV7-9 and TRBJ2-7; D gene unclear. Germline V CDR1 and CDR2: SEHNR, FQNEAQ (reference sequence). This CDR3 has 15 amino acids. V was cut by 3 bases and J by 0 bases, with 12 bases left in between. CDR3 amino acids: CASSFSLGPSYEQYF. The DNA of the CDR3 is TGTGCCAGCAGCTTCAGCTTAGGCCCCTCCTACGAGCAGTACTTC.

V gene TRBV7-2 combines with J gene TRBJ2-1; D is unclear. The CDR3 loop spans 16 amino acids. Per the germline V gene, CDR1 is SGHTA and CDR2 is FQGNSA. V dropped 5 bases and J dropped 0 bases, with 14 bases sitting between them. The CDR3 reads CASSQRLLSSYNEQFF. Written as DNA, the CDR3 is TGTGCCAGCAGCCAGCGACTTCTGAGCTCCTACAATGAGCAGTTCTTC.

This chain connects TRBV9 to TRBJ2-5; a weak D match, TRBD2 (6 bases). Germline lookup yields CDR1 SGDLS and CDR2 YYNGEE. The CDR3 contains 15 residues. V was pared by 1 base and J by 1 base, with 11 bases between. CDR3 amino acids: CASSVIGSPQETQYF. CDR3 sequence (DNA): TGTGCCAGCAGCGTAATCGGGAGCCCCCAAGAGACCCAGTACTTC.

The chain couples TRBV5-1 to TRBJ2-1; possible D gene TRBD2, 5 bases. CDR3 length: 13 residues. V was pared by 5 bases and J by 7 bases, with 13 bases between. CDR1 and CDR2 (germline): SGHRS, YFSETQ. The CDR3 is CASRLDGENEQFF. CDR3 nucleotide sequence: TGCGCCAGCAGACTTGACGGGGAGAATGAGCAGTTCTTC.

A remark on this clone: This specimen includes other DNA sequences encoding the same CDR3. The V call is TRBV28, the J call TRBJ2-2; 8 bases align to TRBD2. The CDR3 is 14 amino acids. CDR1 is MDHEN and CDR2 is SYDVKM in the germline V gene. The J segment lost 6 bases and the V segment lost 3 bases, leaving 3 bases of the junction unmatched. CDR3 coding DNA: TGTGCCAGCAGTTTCGCGGGAGGAGCCGGGGAGCTGTTTTTT. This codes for CASSFAGGAGELFF. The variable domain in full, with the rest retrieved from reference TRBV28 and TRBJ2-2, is DVKVTQSSRYLVKRTGEKVFLECVQDMDHENMFWYRQDPGLGLRLIYFSYDVKMKEKGDIPEGYSVSREKKERFSLILESASTNQTSMYLCASSFAGGAGELFFGEGSRLTVL.

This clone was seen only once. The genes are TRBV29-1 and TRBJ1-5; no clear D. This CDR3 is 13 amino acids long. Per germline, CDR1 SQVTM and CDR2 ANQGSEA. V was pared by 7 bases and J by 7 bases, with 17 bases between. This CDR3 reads CSADWGPPQPQHF. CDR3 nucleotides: TGCAGCGCCGACTGGGGTCCCCCCCAGCCCCAGCATTTT.

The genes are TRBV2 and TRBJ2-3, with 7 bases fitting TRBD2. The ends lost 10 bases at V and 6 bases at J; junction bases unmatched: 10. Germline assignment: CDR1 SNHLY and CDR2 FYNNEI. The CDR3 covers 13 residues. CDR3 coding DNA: TGTGCCACTCCGCGGGAGAAGAGGGATACGCAGTATTTT. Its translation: CATPREKRDTQYF.

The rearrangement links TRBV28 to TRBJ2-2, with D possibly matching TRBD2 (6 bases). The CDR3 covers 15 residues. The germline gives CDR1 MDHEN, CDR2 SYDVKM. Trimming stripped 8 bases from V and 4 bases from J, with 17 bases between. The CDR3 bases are TGTGCCAGCTCTGAGCAGGCTAGCGCCACCGGGGAGCTGTTTTTT. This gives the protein CASSEQASATGELFF.

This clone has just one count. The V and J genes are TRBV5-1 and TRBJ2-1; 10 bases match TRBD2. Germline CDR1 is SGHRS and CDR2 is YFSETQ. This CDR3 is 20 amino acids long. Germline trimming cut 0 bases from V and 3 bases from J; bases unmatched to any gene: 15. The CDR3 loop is CASSLATLAGASQHYNEQFF. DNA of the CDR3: TGCGCCAGCAGCTTGGCGACTCTAGCGGGGGCCTCCCAGCACTACAATGAGCAGTTCTTC.

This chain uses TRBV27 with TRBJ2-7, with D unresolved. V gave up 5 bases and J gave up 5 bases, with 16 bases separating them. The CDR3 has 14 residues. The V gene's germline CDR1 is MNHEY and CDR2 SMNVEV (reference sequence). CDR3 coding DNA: TGTGCCAGCAGTAGAAAGGTCCGGGTCCACGAGCAGTACTTC. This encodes CASSRKVRVHEQYF.